A single TCR beta chain is shown here with its context. Germline CDR1 reads GTSNPN; CDR2 reads SVGIG (reference sequence). The CDR3 is 13 amino acids. V was pared by 0 bases and J by 11 bases, with 16 bases between. Sequencing of TCR beta was undertaken in CD8+ and CD4+ T cells derived from blood. The data were taken from a study of CD8 T cells in Susac syndrome. It was with random hexamers that 0.5 to 1 ug RNA was reverse transcribed. TCRdb independently ran MiXCR on the immunoSEQ multiplex PCR reads; one entry per CDR3 protein. The table records a few hundred thousand distinct CDR3 sequences, approximately 85% of them present only once.

Input material: CD8+ T cells from PBMCs. This chain links TRBV30 with TRBJ1-1; D gene unclear. The clonotype originates from a human donor with multiple sclerosis. The CDR3 DNA is TGTGCCTGGAGTGTCCTACGCGGGGATTGGGCTTTCTTT. Translated, it gives CAWSVLRGDWAFF.